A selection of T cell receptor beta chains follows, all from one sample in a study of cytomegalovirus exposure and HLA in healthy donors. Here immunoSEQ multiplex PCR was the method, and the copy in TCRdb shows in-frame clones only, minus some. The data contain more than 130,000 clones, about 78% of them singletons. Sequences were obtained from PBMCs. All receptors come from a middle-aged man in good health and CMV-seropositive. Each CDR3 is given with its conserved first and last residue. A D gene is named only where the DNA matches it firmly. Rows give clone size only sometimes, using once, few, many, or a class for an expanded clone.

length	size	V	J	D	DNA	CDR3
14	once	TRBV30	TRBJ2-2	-	TGTGCCTGGGGACAGACAGGCTGGGGCGGGGAGCTGTTTTTT	CAWGQTGWGGELFF
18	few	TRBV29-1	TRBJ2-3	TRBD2	TGCAGCGTTGTATACAACGGACTAGCGGGGGTGGGCACAGATACGCAGTATTTT	CSVVYNGLAGVGTDTQYF
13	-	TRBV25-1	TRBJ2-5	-	TGTGCCAGCAGTACTTACTCCTTTGACGGGCAGTACTTC	CASSTYSFDGQYF
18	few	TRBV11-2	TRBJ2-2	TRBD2	TGTGCCAGCAGCTCACGACGACTAGCGGGGGGACATACCGGGGAGCTGTTTTTT	CASSSRRLAGGHTGELFF
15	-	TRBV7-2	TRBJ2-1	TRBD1	TGTGCCAGCAGCACCTCTACAGGGGTTCGTAATGAGCAGTTCTTC	CASSTSTGVRNEQFF
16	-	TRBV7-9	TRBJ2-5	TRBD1	TGTGCCAGCAGCGCAAGACGGACAGGGGGCCTAGAGACCCAGTACTTC	CASSARRTGGLETQYF
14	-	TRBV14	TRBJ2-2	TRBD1	TGTGCCAGCAGCCAGACAGGGGACACCGGGGAGCTGTTTTTT	CASSQTGDTGELFF
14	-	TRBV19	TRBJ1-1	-	TGTGCCAGTAGTATGGGGCATTCAGGCGCTGAAGCTTTCTTT	CASSMGHSGAEAFF
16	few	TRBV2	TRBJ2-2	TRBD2	TGTGCCAGCAGTACGCGGACTAGCGGGGGTACCGGGGAGCTGTTTTTT	CASSTRTSGGTGELFF
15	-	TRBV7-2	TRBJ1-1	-	TGTGCCAGCAGCTTAGGACAGTCCTGGAACACTGAAGCTTTCTTT	CASSLGQSWNTEAFF
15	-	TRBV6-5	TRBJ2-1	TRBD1	TGTGCCAGCAGCCGGAACAGGGGTGGACGAAGTGGGCAGTTCTTC	CASSRNRGGRSGQFF
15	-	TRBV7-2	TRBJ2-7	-	TGTGCCAGCAGCTTAAGGTCAGGGCCCTCCTACGAGCAGTACTTC	CASSLRSGPSYEQYF
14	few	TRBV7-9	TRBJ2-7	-	TGTGCCAGCAGCCGTCCTCAAACGGAGTACGAGCAGTACTTC	CASSRPQTEYEQYF
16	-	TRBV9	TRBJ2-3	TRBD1	TGTGCCAGCAGCGCGCGGGACAGGGGGCATGTAGATACGCAGTATTTT	CASSARDRGHVDTQYF
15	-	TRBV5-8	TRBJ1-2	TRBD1	TGTGCCAGCAGCGCAAGGACAGGGGGCATCTATGGCTACACCTTC	CASSARTGGIYGYTF
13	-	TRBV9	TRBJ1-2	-	TGTGCCAGCACCGTACGGGGGGACTATGGCTACACCTTC	CASTVRGDYGYTF